This T cell receptor beta chain was documented in a study of blood T cell repertoires in COVID-19 (dated by TCRdb to about 2020). About the study as a whole: Samples from collaborators originated in the United States, Italy and Spain and spanned both the acute and convalescent phases of COVID-19. The sample metadata nearly always contained a de-identified subject ID, COVID-19 status, age in years and sex. Samples were obtained from the ongoing ImmuneRACE study (first 160 participants) and from 950 to 1,500 subjects provided by 6 global collaborators. Where available, HLA class I and class II types were taken from metadata supplied by the sample provider and were not determined by assay-based typing. The repertoires were released in a freely available public database intended as a resource for research on the immune response to SARS-CoV-2. The material from the prospective study consisted of cDNA or gDNA derived from T cells, B-cell-depleted T cells, or PBMCs. Deeply sampled blood TCRbeta repertoires from subjects exposed to, actively infected with, or recovered from COVID-19 were included in the dataset.

What the work shows at the level of the full study, not this receptor alone: The amount of clinical and demographic metadata varied by source and participant and was provided uncurated.

Participants in the prospective study were enrolled through a virtual design, were aged 18 to 89 years, and lived in 20 to 30 United States geographic areas. In the prospective study, cohorts were assigned on the basis of participant-reported clinical history obtained from a screening survey and a study questionnaire. Each participant in the prospective study had whole blood, serum and a nasopharyngeal or oropharyngeal swab collected by mobile phlebotomists. Over a roughly two-month period, participants in the prospective study had the option of providing additional blood draws and questionnaires. Blood samples from the prospective study were shipped frozen or at room temperature prior to DNA extraction. TCRbeta CDR3 regions were amplified from genomic DNA by means of the immunoSEQ Assay, a bias-controlled multiplex PCR. Per the original workflow: Nucleated cell counts per sample were estimated from amplification of reference gene primers within the assay. To quantify the absolute abundance of each unique TCRbeta CDR3 rearrangement, sequence reads were collapsed and filtered. For each sample, productive Simpson clonality was calculated as the square root of Simpson's diversity index over productive rearrangements. TCRdb mirrors the immuneACCESS table, restricted to in-frame sequences. Some clones are absent from its copies; in checked studies, under half trace to an unresolved V gene, and the reason for the others is unknown. V and J calls and clone size are those listed in that table; D and trimming were worked out from the DNA. This sample has fewer than 250,000 clones in its table, and under 90% of those were observed once. Just under 9% of the sample is taken by the ten largest.

A word on this clone: Its antigen target is currently unknown. No base quality information exists; no much larger clone differs at one position.

The CDR3 sequence holds 16 residues, the cysteine and phenylalanine included. The sequence is cut down to CDR3 DNA, 48 bases in frame from base 1. V is pared back by 4 bases and J by 7 bases, with 23 bases lying between the germline termini. The germline V gene encodes CDR1 SGDLS and CDR2 YYNGEE. The chain joins TRBV9 to TRBJ1-2; possibly the D gene is TRBD1, per 6 matching bases. The clonotype was recovered from a woman aged 50 to 60 with acute COVID-19. The specimen was PBMCs or T cells enriched from blood (not recorded which). The DNA sequence is as follows: TGTGCCAGCAGCCCGGTCGGGGGGCGCCTGTCAAGTGGCTACACCTTC. Its protein is CASSPVGGRLSSGYTF.